Below, 30 T cell receptor beta chains from the same sample are listed, as sequenced in a study of spatial heterogeneity in lung cancer. Time point: sample taken at primary tumor resection. TCRdb recomputed calls from the 5' RACE reads with MiXCR, one row per CDR3 protein. Of over 50,000 distinct CDR3 sequences detected, nearly 6.5% appear once; the ten largest clones hold roughly 14%. The material sequenced was PBMCs, taken at surgery. The receptor source for this set is a female donor with early-stage non-small cell lung cancer.

The chain combines TRBV20-1 with TRBJ2-4; a possible D gene is TRBD1 (6 bases). Germline V gene sequence: CDR1 DFQATT, CDR2 SNEGSKA (reference sequence). V dropped 6 bases and J dropped 0 bases, with 21 bases sitting between them. This CDR3 is 17 amino acids long. The CDR3 nucleotides read TGCAGTGCCACCGGGACACGTGTAAACCTAGCCAAAAACATTCAGTACTTC. Translation gives CSATGTRVNLAKNIQYF.

This clonotype was detected only a few times. The chain recombines TRBV18 with TRBJ1-1; a weak D match, TRBD1 (5 bases). The germline V gene encodes CDR1 KGHSH and CDR2 LQKENI. This CDR3 is built from 16 residues. Trimming shortened V by 0 bases and J by 0 bases, and 11 bases separated the two germline ends. Written as DNA, the CDR3 is TGTGCCAGCTCACCACCGTCAGGGACGGTGAACACTGAAGCTTTCTTT. Its protein is CASSPPSGTVNTEAFF.

This clonotype was counted between two and nine times. The genes are TRBV3-1 and TRBJ1-1; perhaps TRBD1 as D (6 bases). The CDR3 extends over 12 amino acids. Trimming stripped 5 bases from V and 8 bases from J, with 12 bases between. Looked up from germline, CDR1 is LGHDT and CDR2 is YNNKEL (reference sequence). DNA for the CDR3: TGTGCCAGCAGCGAATGGGGGGGCGAAGCTTTCTTT. Protein: CASSEWGGEAFF. The full variable domain, with the rest looked up from reference TRBV3-1 and TRBJ1-1, is DTAVSQTPKYLVTQMGNDKSIKCEQNLGHDTMYWYKQDSKKFLKIMFSYNNKELIINETVPNRFSPKSPDKAHLNLHINSLELGDSAVYFCASSEWGGEAFFGQGTRLTVV.

The sample holds many counts of this clonotype. The V gene is TRBV29-1, the J gene TRBJ2-2; D call uncertain. Between the trimmed V and J ends, which lost 4 bases and 5 bases, there was a span of 8 bases. Germline V gene sequence: CDR1 SQVTM, CDR2 ANQGSEA. The CDR3 covers 12 residues. Here the CDR3 DNA reads TGCAGCGTTGCCAGGTTAACCGGGGAGCTGTTTTTT. It translates to CSVARLTGELFF.

This clonotype appeared many times. V and J are TRBV5-1 and TRBJ2-3; D remains ambiguous. V was shortened by 0 bases and J by 1 base, with 6 bases between the two germline ends. This CDR3 has 14 residues. Germline loops: CDR1 SGHRS, CDR2 YFSETQ. The CDR3 DNA is TGCGCCAGCAGCTTGGTCCTCGGCACAGATACGCAGTATTTT. It is translated as CASSLVLGTDTQYF.

This clonotype was counted many times. The chain employs TRBV20-1 and TRBJ2-7, with 7 bases lining up with TRBD1. This CDR3 is built from 15 residues. V was clipped by 0 bases and J by 1 base; unmatched bases: 6. Looked up from germline, CDR1 is DFQATT and CDR2 is SNEGSKA (reference sequence). CDR3 nucleotides: TGCAGTGCTAGAGACTTCGGACAGGTTTCCTACGAGCAGTACTTC. Translated, it gives CSARDFGQVSYEQYF.

This clonotype has a count of ten or more. The V and J genes are TRBV13 and TRBJ2-5; D might be TRBD1 (6 bases). The V gene lost 2 bases and the J gene lost 4 bases, with 23 bases spanning the gap. CDR1 and CDR2 (germline): PRHDT, FYEKMQ (reference sequence). The CDR3 length is 18 residues. CDR3 amino acids: CASSLSGAAGVFGETQYF. The CDR3 nucleotides are TGTGCCAGCAGCTTAAGCGGCGCAGCAGGGGTTTTTGGAGAGACCCAGTACTTC.

This clonotype was counted at least ten times. The chain carries TRBV6-6 and TRBJ1-5; maybe TRBD1 (6 bases). CDR3 length equals 14 residues. Trimming removed 6 bases from V and 6 bases from J, with 15 bases in between. Germline V gene lookup returns CDR1 MNHNY and CDR2 SVGAGI (reference sequence). CDR3 bases: TGTGCCAGCAGCACTACAGGGAAAGGTCAGCCCCAGCATTTT. Translation gives CASSTTGKGQPQHF.

This clonotype was counted ten times or more. V gene TRBV6-5 combines with J gene TRBJ2-6, with D possibly being TRBD1 or TRBD2 (6 bases each). The CDR3 loop spans 15 amino acids. Looked up from germline, CDR1 is MNHEY and CDR2 is SVGAGI. V was cut by 6 bases and J by 4 bases, with 13 bases left in between. CDR3 coding DNA: TGTGCCAGCAGCACATCGGGGGCCGGGGCCAACGTCCTGACTTTC. This sequence encodes CASSTSGAGANVLTF.

This clonotype was seen many times. The V and J genes are TRBV7-7 and TRBJ2-3; 12 bases line up with TRBD1. Germline lookup yields CDR1 SSHAT and CDR2 FNYEAQ (reference sequence). The CDR3 is made up of 15 amino acids. With 5 bases clipped from V and 4 bases from J, the junction kept 4 bases outside the gene matches. The CDR3 sequence is CASSPGTGGADTQYF. CDR3 DNA sequence: TGTGCCAGCAGCCCCGGGACAGGGGGCGCAGATACGCAGTATTTT.

For the CDR3, the DNA is TGCAGTGCTAGTTCAGGGGGCCATTATAGCAATCAGCCCCAGCATTTT. It is translated as CSASSGGHYSNQPQHF. The chain combines TRBV20-1 with TRBJ1-5; 8 positions agree with TRBD1. The V gene's germline CDR1 is DFQATT and CDR2 SNEGSKA (reference sequence). The junction had 7 bases not matched to a gene; V was cut back by 3 bases and J by 0 bases. This CDR3 is 16 amino acids long.

This clonotype was counted between two and nine times. The chain links TRBV7-9 to TRBJ2-1; 13 positions match TRBD2. Germline CDR1 is SEHNR and CDR2 is FQNEAQ (reference sequence). This CDR3 has 15 residues. Trimming cost V 3 bases and J 4 bases; bases outside gene matches: 0. The CDR3 nucleotides read TGTGCCAGCAGCTTGGGACTAGCGGGGTACAATGAGCAGTTCTTC. Its protein is CASSLGLAGYNEQFF.

This clonotype was found many times. The rearrangement joins TRBV2 to TRBJ1-2; no reliable D call. V gave up 6 bases and J gave up 6 bases, with 17 bases separating them. The CDR3 length is 14 residues. Germline CDR1 SNHLY, CDR2 FYNNEI. The DNA of the CDR3 is TGTGCCAGCAGCCCTGGGCGGGTCTATGATGGCTACACCTTC. Protein sequence: CASSPGRVYDGYTF.

This clonotype was seen ten or more times. The V call is TRBV6-4, the J call TRBJ2-3; D gene ambiguous. Germline CDR1 is MRHNA and CDR2 is SNTAGT. This CDR3 is 13 amino acids long. V was shortened by 3 bases and J by 0 bases, with 4 bases between the two germline ends. CDR3 sequence reads: CASSERSTDTQYF. The CDR3 coding sequence is TGTGCCAGCAGTGAAAGGAGCACAGATACGCAGTATTTT.

This clonotype was picked up a small number of times. The rearrangement joins TRBV5-1 to TRBJ2-6, with 8 positions matching TRBD1. Trimming at V came to 2 bases and at J to 2 bases, leaving 9 bases not matched to a gene. The CDR3 runs 18 residues. CDR1 and CDR2 from the germline V gene are SGHRS and YFSETQ. The CDR3 loop is CASSFTDRGSTGANVLTF. The CDR3 nucleotides are TGCGCCAGCAGCTTTACCGACAGGGGATCAACTGGGGCCAACGTCCTGACTTTC.

This clonotype showed up many times. The chain links TRBV5-1 to TRBJ2-2; D possibly uses TRBD1 or TRBD2 (5 bases each). The CDR3 sequence is 16 residues long. V lost 3 bases and J lost 0, with 12 bases in between. Germline V lookup: CDR1 SGHRS, CDR2 YFSETQ. The CDR3 protein is CASSSRGRTNTGELFF. CDR3 nucleotides: TGCGCCAGCAGCTCGAGGGGCCGGACGAACACCGGGGAGCTGTTTTTT. Combining the CDR3 with reference TRBV5-1 and TRBJ2-2 gives the whole variable domain KAGVTQTPRYLIKTRGQQVTLSCSPISGHRSVSWYQQTPGQGLQFLFEYFSETQRNKGNFPGRFSGRQFSNSRSEMNVSTLELGDSALYLCASSSRGRTNTGELFFGEGSRLTVL.

Here the CDR3 reads CASQPPIGGRGELFF. In DNA, the CDR3 is TGTGCCAGCCAACCGCCGATCGGGGGGCGGGGGGAGCTGTTTTTT. This chain joins TRBV19 and TRBJ2-2; TRBD2 is a possible D gene (7 bases). CDR1 is LNHDA, CDR2 SQIVND, per germline (reference sequence). The CDR3 loop spans 15 amino acids. Deletions cut 9 bases from V and 8 bases from J, with 22 bases between.

At least ten counts were recorded for this clonotype. This rearrangement joins TRBV20-1 to TRBJ2-7; the D gene is possibly TRBD1 (5 bases). Germline V gene lookup returns CDR1 DFQATT and CDR2 SNEGSKA (reference sequence). V shed 0 bases and J shed 3 bases, with 15 bases lying between them. The CDR3 covers 15 residues. CDR3 amino acids: CSARDPWGDNYEQYF. The CDR3 DNA is TGCAGTGCTAGAGATCCGTGGGGCGACAACTACGAGCAGTACTTC.

This clonotype has ten or more counts. The chain's CDR3 is CASTWGGTTDTQYF. As DNA, the CDR3 is TGTGCCAGCACTTGGGGCGGGACCACAGATACGCAGTATTTT. This chain uses TRBV7-2 with TRBJ2-3; the D gene is possibly TRBD2 (6 bases). From germline, CDR1 is SGHTA and CDR2 FQGNSA. This CDR3 spans 14 amino acids. The V and J ends lost 7 bases and 2 bases respectively, with 13 bases between them.

Ten or more counts support this clonotype. The V gene is TRBV11-2, the J gene TRBJ2-2; the D is unclear. Germline values: CDR1 SGHAT, CDR2 FQNNGV. Between the trimmed V and J ends, which lost 1 base and 1 base, there was a span of 7 bases. The CDR3 sequence is 15 residues long. In nucleotides, the CDR3 is TGTGCCAGCAGCTTAGTAGGGCTGAACACCGGGGAGCTGTTTTTT. It encodes CASSLVGLNTGELFF.

This clonotype was detected only a few times. V gene TRBV28 combines with J gene TRBJ2-7, with TRBD1 matching 7 bases. This CDR3 is 14 amino acids long. From germline, CDR1 is MDHEN and CDR2 SYDVKM. With V trimmed by 8 bases and J by 7 bases, 14 bases remained unmatched. The CDR3 sequence: CASGPQGTWGEQYV. The CDR3 DNA sequence: TGTGCCAGCGGACCACAGGGGACATGGGGGGAGCAGTACGTC.

This clonotype has at least ten counts. The genes are TRBV28 and TRBJ1-3, with D tentatively TRBD1 (5 bases). The CDR3 contains 17 residues. Between the trimmed V and J ends, which lost 8 bases and 0 bases, there was a span of 20 bases. Germline assignment: CDR1 MDHEN and CDR2 SYDVKM. The CDR3 sequence: CASHAAPGTYSGNTIYF. The CDR3 DNA reads as TGTGCCAGCCACGCAGCACCAGGGACTTACTCTGGAAACACCATATATTTT.

This clonotype was seen at least ten times. V usage is TRBV28 and J usage is TRBJ1-4, with D unresolved. Germline CDR1 and CDR2: MDHEN and SYDVKM. V was pared by 11 bases and J by 4 bases, with 11 bases between. CDR3 length equals 12 residues. The CDR3, as DNA: TGTGCCGGATCGTCGGGTAATGAAAAACTGTTTTTT. Translation gives CAGSSGNEKLFF. Using reference TRBV28 and TRBJ1-4 for the parts outside the CDR3, the full variable domain is DVKVTQSSRYLVKRTGEKVFLECVQDMDHENMFWYRQDPGLGLRLIYFSYDVKMKEKGDIPEGYSVSREKKERFSLILESASTNQTSMYLCAGSSGNEKLFFGSGTQLSVL.

There are many counts of this clonotype. The V gene is TRBV7-9, the J gene TRBJ1-1; perhaps TRBD1 as D (6 bases). Trimming pared 1 base from V and 3 bases from J, leaving 12 bases between. CDR1 and CDR2 from the germline V gene are SEHNR and FQNEAQ (reference sequence). CDR3 length: 15 amino acids. Here the CDR3 DNA reads TGTGCCAGCAGCTTAGAAGTGGGGGCTCACACTGAAGCTTTCTTT. This gives the protein CASSLEVGAHTEAFF. The entire variable domain, with the rest obtained from reference TRBV7-9 and TRBJ1-1, is as follows: DTGVSQNPRHKITKRGQNVTFRCDPISEHNRLYWYRQTLGQGPEFLTYFQNEAQLEKSRLLSDRFSAERPKGSFSTLEIQRTEQGDSAMYLCASSLEVGAHTEAFFGQGTRLTVV.

This clonotype was detected many times. The chain uses TRBV6-5 and TRBJ2-1; TRBD2 matches 8 bases. The germline CDR1 and CDR2 sequences are MNHEY and SVGAGI. V trimming: 10 bases; J trimming: 4 bases; junction bases outside the gene matches: 9. The length of the CDR3 is 14 residues. CDR3 in DNA: TGTGCCATCTCAACGGGACTAGATTACAATGAGCAGTTCTTC. Its protein product is CAISTGLDYNEQFF.

This clonotype was seen many times. The J gene is TRBJ2-7, the V gene TRBV10-2; 13 nucleotides match TRBD2. Germline V gene data show CDR1 as WSHSY and CDR2 as SAAADI. V shed 10 bases and J 7 bases; nucleotides not matched to a gene: 22. This CDR3 has 18 amino acids. The CDR3 region is CANSDLNPWTSGSGEQYF. The CDR3 DNA sequence: TGCGCCAACTCGGACCTCAACCCTTGGACTAGCGGGAGTGGTGAGCAGTACTTC.

At least ten counts were recorded for this clonotype. The chain has TRBV5-1 and TRBJ1-6; the D gene is possibly TRBD1 (5 bases). Deletions cut 3 bases from V and 6 bases from J, with 10 bases between. CDR1 is SGHRS, CDR2 YFSETQ, per germline. This CDR3 has 14 amino acids. CDR3 DNA sequence: TGCGCCAGCAGCTCTGACAGACCTAATTCACCCCTCCACTTT. This gives the protein CASSSDRPNSPLHF.

This clonotype came up a few times. The rearrangement joins TRBV7-9 to TRBJ1-6, with D possibly TRBD1 on 6 matching bases. V lost 5 bases, J lost 1 base, and 15 bases lay in between. The length of the CDR3 is 17 residues. The germline V gene encodes CDR1 SEHNR and CDR2 FQNEAQ (reference sequence). The CDR3 bases are TGTGCCAGCAGCACCCGGAGGGGGGAATCCTATAATTCACCCCTCCACTTT. Protein sequence: CASSTRRGESYNSPLHF.

This clonotype was detected many times. CDR3 protein: CASKGPPDTQYF. In nucleotides, the CDR3 is TGTGCCAGCAAGGGACCGCCGGATACGCAGTATTTT. The V and J genes are TRBV6-1 and TRBJ2-3; D assignment may be TRBD1 or TRBD2 (5 bases each). Germline V gene data show CDR1 as MNHNS and CDR2 as SASEGT. The V and J ends lost 7 bases and 6 bases respectively, with 11 bases between them. The CDR3 sequence is 12 residues long.

This clonotype occurred many times. V usage is TRBV7-3 and J usage is TRBJ1-1; D may be TRBD1 (5 bases). V was shortened by 5 bases and J by 6 bases, with 13 bases between the two germline ends. CDR3 length equals 13 residues. Germline values: CDR1 SGHTA, CDR2 FQGTGA. CDR3 DNA: TGTGCCAGCAGCCCCGGGACTCTGGCTGAAGCTTTCTTT. It yields the protein CASSPGTLAEAFF.